This is a list of T cell receptor beta chains from one sample in a study of T cell responses to AZD1222 COVID-19 vaccine. Measured with immunoSEQ multiplex PCR; TCRdb has only the in-frame clones, and not every one. The sample lists roughly 150,000 clones, roughly 92% seen once, with around 1.2% in the top ten. The specimen was peripheral blood, collected 28 days after the second AZD1222 dose. The source of these receptors is an adult who received the AZD1222 COVID-19 vaccine. The CDR3 runs from the conserved cysteine through the conserved F or W. Clone size, where shown, is once, few, many, or a class for clones that have expanded.

CASSSEDEQFF	.	TRBV5-6	TRBJ2-1
CASSLRGGDQPQHF	.	TRBV28	TRBJ1-5
CASSIQETQYF	.	TRBV5-4	TRBJ2-5
CAITGVSGGTYNEQFF	.	TRBV10-3	TRBJ2-1
CASSLGDRRAPNTDTQYF	.	TRBV7-6	TRBJ2-3
CASTAVGTYEQYF	few	TRBV5-4	TRBJ2-7
CASSPGRTGGVYGYTF	.	TRBV7-9	TRBJ1-2
CASSPASREQELFF	.	TRBV5-4	TRBJ2-2
CASSLMGQTTGELFF	.	TRBV7-2	TRBJ2-2
CASSYGTTVREQYF	few	TRBV7-8	TRBJ2-7
CATSDRTGTGRWEQYF	.	TRBV24-1	TRBJ2-7
CASGELTDTIYF	.	TRBV12-3/TRBV12-4	TRBJ1-3
CASSVTGTSGVSTDTQYF	.	TRBV9	TRBJ2-3
CASSQAGTLYNEQFF	.	TRBV14	TRBJ2-1
CAISVQGQETQYF	.	TRBV10-3	TRBJ2-5
CASSMAGAYNEQFF	.	TRBV19	TRBJ2-1
CASSILGTQNTEAFF	.	TRBV19	TRBJ1-1